This TCR beta chain was obtained from a study of T cells in Graves' hyperthyroidism and ophthalmopathy. CDR3 length: 12 residues. Germline V gene sequence: CDR1 MGHRA, CDR2 YSYEKL. The V and J ends lost 8 bases and 4 bases respectively, with 12 bases between them. Researchers amplified the TCR beta CDR3 regions from RNA transcripts. An initial round of RT-PCR targeting the TCR CDR3 relied on the HTBI primer set. TCRdb reprocessed the multiplex PCR reads via MiXCR and lists one record per CDR3 protein. The sample shows 450,000 to 700,000 distinct CDR3 sequences, around 45% of them seen only once. Note on this clonotype: A much larger clone is a single base away; this may be a read error.

The chain uses TRBV4-1 and TRBJ2-7, with D uncertain. Sequencing was carried out using peripheral blood or thyroid tissue (not recorded which). This sequence originates from an adult woman with Graves' disease, either hyperthyroidism or ophthalmopathy (not recorded which). This CDR3 reads CASGTTPYEQYF. As DNA, the CDR3 is TGCGCCAGCGGCACGACACCGTACGAGCAGTACTTC.